This entry lists 13 T cell receptor delta chains sequenced from one sample in a study of gamma-delta chains in newborns, infants, children. TCRdb re-called the reads using CATT. This table holds roughly 4,200 delta-chain clones, more than 5% found once. The sample consisted of blood. Every receptor here comes from a child who was a newborn, infant or young child, either healthy, febrile or measles-vaccinated (not recorded which).

Notes on this clone: Mismatch with germline at one junction end may stem from a read error. The chain uses TRDV2 and TRDJ1, with 7 bases that match TRDD3. CDR3 length: 16 residues. Per germline, CDR1 GEAIGNYY and CDR2 EKD. CDR3 in amino acids: CARDGLLGILRDKLIF. The CDR3 coding sequence is TGTGCCCGTGACGGATTACTGGGGATCCTCCGCGATAAACTCATCTTT.

This clone has only a few counts. In the same sample, other DNA sequences code for this CDR3. This sequence joins TRDV1 and TRDJ1; D not resolved. V was cut by 2 bases and J by 1 base, with 20 bases left in between. CDR1 TSWWSYY and CDR2 QGS come from the germline V gene. The CDR3 extends over 18 amino acids. The CDR3 is CALGESARVQSPTDKLIF. The DNA of the CDR3 is TGTGCTCTTGGGGAATCGGCACGAGTTCAAAGTCCCACCGATAAACTCATCTTT.

This clone was counted between two and nine times. This chain connects TRDV2 to TRDJ3, with TRDD3 matching 8 bases. The CDR3 spans 22 residues. Per the germline V gene, CDR1 is GEAIGNYY and CDR2 is EKD. V shed 0 bases, J shed 1 base, and the junction held 16 bases outside the gene matches. DNA of the CDR3: TGTGCCTGTGACACCGGCCCTATTTGGGGGATGTTTCTATCCTGGGACACCCGACAGATGTTTTTC. Protein product: CACDTGPIWGMFLSWDTRQMFF.

The chain links TRDV2 to TRDJ3, with 10 bases lining up with TRDD3. Looked up from germline, CDR1 is GEAIGNYY and CDR2 is EKD. The CDR3 is made up of 17 amino acids. Trimming cost V 3 bases and J 4 bases; bases outside gene matches: 5. The CDR3 DNA follows: TGTGCCTGTGACCCCGTACTGGGGGATTGGGACACCCGACAGATGTTTTTC. Protein product: CACDPVLGDWDTRQMFF.

Only a few counts were recorded for this clone. This sequence joins TRDV1 and TRDJ2; 10 nucleotides line up with TRDD3. Germline loops: CDR1 TSWWSYY, CDR2 QGS. V was pared by 0 bases and J by 4 bases, with 17 bases of the junction left unmatched. This CDR3 has 21 residues. CDR3 sequence: CALGELGGHYLGDTSTAQLFF. DNA for the CDR3: TGTGCTCTTGGGGAACTAGGCGGACATTACTTGGGGGATACATCGACAGCACAACTCTTCTTT.

This clone is labeled as medium-sized (0.01 to 0.1%). J is TRDJ3 and V is TRDV2; D is perhaps TRDD3 (5 bases). Germline-derived CDR1 and CDR2 are GEAIGNYY and EKD. The CDR3 is 19 residues long. Deletions cut 0 bases from V and 1 base from J, with 15 bases between. Here the CDR3 reads CACDTAIRGRSWDTRQMFF. The CDR3 region has the DNA TGTGCCTGTGACACCGCGATCCGGGGGCGATCCTGGGACACCCGACAGATGTTTTTC.

This chain uses TRDV2 with TRDJ2, with 11 bases identical to TRDD3. Germline V gives CDR1 GEAIGNYY, CDR2 EKD. This CDR3 spans 20 amino acids. J lost 0 bases, V lost 0 bases, and 11 bases had no gene match. Here the CDR3 reads CACDTMTSGGYSTLTAQLFF. The CDR3 region has the DNA TGTGCCTGTGACACCATGACTTCTGGGGGATACTCCACTTTGACAGCACAACTCTTCTTT.

This clone was counted a few times. The chain carries TRDV1 and TRDJ1; 8 bases are a match to TRDD2. The CDR3 extends over 20 amino acids. The germline CDR1 and CDR2 sequences are TSWWSYY and QGS. V lost 5 bases, J lost 4 bases, and 24 bases stayed unmatched. The CDR3 sequence: CALGTWALSSYVGVRDKLIF. As DNA, the CDR3 is TGTGCTCTTGGGACATGGGCTTTGTCTTCCTACGTGGGGGTCCGCGATAAACTCATCTTT.

In the case of this clone: One end of the junction is discordant with germline, which a read error may explain. Different DNA sequences within this sample yield the same CDR3. The genes are TRDV2 and TRDJ3; 10 bases are shared with TRDD3. Germline loops: CDR1 GEAIGNYY, CDR2 EKD. This CDR3 has 19 residues. The CDR3 protein is CACDTGGYGSSWDTRQMFF. For the CDR3, the DNA is TGCGCCTGTGACACCGGGGGATACGGTAGCTCCTGGGACACCCGACAGATGTTTTTC.

In the case of this clone: A read error is possible here, since a much larger clone lies one base away. The identical CDR3 is also encoded by other nucleotide sequences in the sample. The genes are TRDV2 and TRDJ3; TRDD3 is a possible D gene (6 bases). The CDR3 totals 18 residues. Trimming removed 0 bases from V and 0 bases from J, with 11 bases in between. Germline V gene lookup returns CDR1 GEAIGNYY and CDR2 EKD. CDR3 region: CACDTVGGYSWDTRQMFF. CDR3 DNA sequence: TGTGCCTGTGACACCGTTGGGGGGTACTCCTGGGACACCCGACAGATGTTTTTC.

This clone was counted a few times. The sample holds other DNA sequences that translate to the same CDR3. The J gene is TRDJ3, the V gene TRDV2; TRDD3 agrees at 9 bases. This CDR3 contains 19 residues. Germline V gene sequence: CDR1 GEAIGNYY, CDR2 EKD. With V trimmed by 2 bases and J by 0 bases, 7 bases remained unmatched. The CDR3 protein is CACDNTGGPSSWDTRQMFF. Written as DNA, the CDR3 is TGTGCCTGTGACAATACTGGGGGACCAAGCTCCTGGGACACCCGACAGATGTTTTTC.

This clone was detected a few times. This rearrangement joins TRDV1 to TRDJ1; TRDD3 might be the D (6 bases). Germline lookup yields CDR1 TSWWSYY and CDR2 QGS. V lost 1 base and J lost 7, with 22 bases in between. The CDR3 consists of 17 residues. DNA for the CDR3: TGTGCTCTTGGGGAACCCGCTTTGGGGTCGACTGGGATTAAACTCATCTTT. Its protein is CALGEPALGSTGIKLIF.

This clone came up a few times. The chain uses TRDV2 and TRDJ3, with TRDD3 matching over 7 bases. J was trimmed by 0 bases and V by 0 bases; bases with no gene match: 13. Germline-derived CDR1 and CDR2 are GEAIGNYY and EKD. The CDR3 consists of 21 residues. CDR3 residues: CACDTVSSTGVFSWDTRQMFF. DNA of the CDR3: TGTGCCTGTGACACCGTGAGCTCTACTGGGGTTTTCTCCTGGGACACCCGACAGATGTTTTTC.